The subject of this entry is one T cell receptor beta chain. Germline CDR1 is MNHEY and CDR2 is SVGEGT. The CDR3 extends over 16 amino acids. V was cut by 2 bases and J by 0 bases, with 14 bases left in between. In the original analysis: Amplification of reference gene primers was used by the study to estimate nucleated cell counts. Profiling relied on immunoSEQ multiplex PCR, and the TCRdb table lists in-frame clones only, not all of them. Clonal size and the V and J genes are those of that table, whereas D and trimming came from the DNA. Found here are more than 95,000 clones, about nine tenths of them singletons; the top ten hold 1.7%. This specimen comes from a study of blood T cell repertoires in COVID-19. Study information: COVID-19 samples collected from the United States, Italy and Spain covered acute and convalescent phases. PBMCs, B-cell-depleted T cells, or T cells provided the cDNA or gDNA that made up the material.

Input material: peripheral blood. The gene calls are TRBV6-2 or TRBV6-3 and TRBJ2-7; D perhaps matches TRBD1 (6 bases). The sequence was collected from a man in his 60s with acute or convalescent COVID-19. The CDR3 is CASSYPTQGPSYEQYF. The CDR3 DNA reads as TGTGCCAGCAGTTACCCAACCCAGGGGCCCTCCTACGAGCAGTACTTC.